The 4 T cell receptor beta chains below come from one sample, sequenced in a study of shared clonotypes between healthy human individuals. The assay was immunoSEQ multiplex PCR, and TCRdb's table has in-frame clones only and misses some. The sample has over a million clones; approximately 72% are singletons. The sample was memory CD4+ T cells sorted from blood. Subset: CD45RA-negative fraction. The receptor source for this set is a man between 18 and 35 years old in good health.

Comment on this clone: It may be a read error: a sequence one base away is much more abundant. At the DNA level, this CDR3 is encoded by other sequences in the same sample as well. V gene TRBV28 combines with J gene TRBJ2-5, with unresolved D. There are 11 residues in the CDR3. Trimming took 2 bases from V and 5 from J, leaving 3 bases between them. From germline, CDR1 is MDHEN and CDR2 SYDVKM. CDR3 in amino acids: CASSLRETQYF. As DNA, the CDR3 is TGTGCCAGCAGTTTAAGGGAGACCCAGTACTTC.

The chain couples TRBV5-1 to TRBJ2-7; 8 bases agree with TRBD2. The CDR3 runs 14 residues. The J segment lost 3 bases and the V segment lost 5 bases, leaving 7 bases of the junction unmatched. Germline V CDR1 and CDR2: SGHRS, YFSETQ. CDR3 loop: CASRKAGDIYEQYF. The DNA of the CDR3 is TGCGCCAGCAGGAAAGCGGGGGACATCTACGAGCAGTACTTC.

The chain is built from TRBV11-2 and TRBJ2-3; 8 bases are shared with TRBD1. CDR3 length: 16 amino acids. V lost 5 bases and J lost 0; bases outside the gene matches: 7. CDR1 and CDR2 (germline): SGHAT, FQNNGV. As DNA, the CDR3 is TGTGCCAGCAGCCAAGGACAGGGATTGAGCACAGATACGCAGTATTTT. Residues: CASSQGQGLSTDTQYF. Full variable domain (rest looked up from reference TRBV11-2 and TRBJ2-3): EAGVAQSPRYKIIEKRQSVAFWCNPISGHATLYWYQQILGQGPKLLIQFQNNGVVDDSQLPKDRFSAERLKGVDSTLKIQPAKLEDSAVYLCASSQGQGLSTDTQYFGPGTRLTVL.

This chain uses TRBV7-8 with TRBJ2-1; 16 bases line up with TRBD2. Germline CDR1 is SGHVS and CDR2 is FQNEAQ. V was pared by 5 bases and J by 5 bases, with 3 bases of the junction left unmatched. The CDR3 sequence is 16 residues long. The CDR3, as DNA: TGTGCCAGCAGCCCGGGACTAGCGGGAGGGAACAATGAGCAGTTCTTC. It codes for CASSPGLAGGNNEQFF.